The 4 T cell receptor beta chains listed next were all sequenced from one sample in a study of blood T cell repertoires in COVID-19. The repertoire was sequenced with immunoSEQ multiplex PCR; TCRdb's copy has only in-frame clones and lacks some. Here the sample spans some 200,000 clones, 86% being singletons. Input material: peripheral blood. The receptors were gathered from a man in his 70s with acute or convalescent COVID-19.

The CDR3 loop reads CASSTGGDTQYF. The CDR3 coding sequence is TGTGCCAGCAGTACCGGGGGGGATACGCAGTATTTT. The chain recombines TRBV7-9 with TRBJ2-3; 7 bases align to TRBD2. Germline CDR1 reads SEHNR; CDR2 reads FQNEAQ (reference sequence). Losses at the gene ends were 6 bases for V and 6 bases for J; bases not matched to a gene: 3. The CDR3 has 12 amino acids.

This chain joins TRBV21-1 and TRBJ2-7; the table's TRBD1 call for D was not verified on the DNA. TRBV21-1 is given as a pseudogene. The CDR3 loop spans 16 amino acids. Here the CDR3 DNA reads TGTGCCAGTTTTATTACAGGGGGTCAATCCTCCTACGAGCAGTACTTC. Translation: CASFITGGQSSYEQYF.

The V gene is TRBV5-1, the J gene TRBJ1-1, with 7 positions matching TRBD1. Germline V gene data show CDR1 as SGHRS and CDR2 as YFSETQ. The length of the CDR3 is 15 residues. J lost 0 bases, V lost 4 bases, and 6 bases had no gene match. The chain's CDR3 is CASSPRGQMNTEAFF. The DNA for the CDR3 is TGCGCCAGCAGCCCGAGGGGACAGATGAACACTGAAGCTTTCTTT.

As DNA, the CDR3 is TGTGCCTGGAGTGCCCTCAGCGGGGGTCTTCATACGCAGTATTTT. It encodes CAWSALSGGLHTQYF. This chain links TRBV30 with TRBJ2-3; 8 nucleotides align to TRBD2. Germline loops: CDR1 GTSNPN, CDR2 SVGIG (reference sequence). V trimming: 1 base; J trimming: 7 bases; junction bases outside the gene matches: 10. The CDR3 runs to 15 residues.